Sequencing of this TCR beta chain was carried out in a study of post-analysis software for immune sequencing data (dated by TCRdb to 2015 to 2017). Context from the whole study: The recorded disease courses included relapsing-remitting, secondary progressive and progressive-relapsing multiple sclerosis, and some patients had no subtype annotation. The patient repertoires were set against eleven to twelve previously published healthy control repertoires from donors whose ages ranged from about 6 to 26 years. A subset of samples was prepared in parallel using single-end sample barcoding, then pooled and co-amplified after Illumina adapter ligation. Study-level results and caveats: The multiple sclerosis patient group was slightly younger than the control group. Patients showed significantly higher frequencies than controls for five TRBV segments, among them TRBV5-6, TRBV5-1 and TRBV20-1. Normalized Chao1 diversity was significantly lower in multiple sclerosis patients than controls, suggesting substantial peripheral T-cell clonal expansion. Direct clustering with F measure revealed strong co-clustering of samples prepared in the same batch, which led to a batch-effect correction.

The germline V gene (reference sequence) gives CDR1 as DFQATT and CDR2 as SNEGSKA. The CDR3 goes from the cysteine to the phenylalanine over 15 residues. Only CDR3 DNA is held: 45 bases, read in frame from base 1. To demonstrate the VDJtools post-analysis software, the study profiled TCR beta repertoires from the peripheral blood of under 15 young patients with multiple sclerosis. The multiple sclerosis patients were children and adolescents ranging in age from about 6 to 17 years. The table lists this clonotype with a few counts. What antigen it recognizes has not been identified. Relative to the germline gene, one junction end is altered; a read error may explain this. Library preparation employed PCR. Instrument used: Illumina HiSeq 2500. To reduce PCR and sequencing biases, unique molecular identifiers were incorporated into the TCR beta cDNA libraries. Every 1 to 10 million input T cells yielded 500,000 or so cDNA molecules, meaning each molecule approximated one T cell. The patient libraries were prepared and sequenced with the same protocol used for the earlier healthy control dataset. Samples belonging to the same batch were prepared together, multiplexed and sequenced on a shared HiSeq lane. Regarding the original processing steps: Raw barcoded reads were processed with MIGEC, and single-read molecular identifier groups were discarded before consensus assembly and CDR3 extraction. Clonotype tables were post-analysed with VDJtools, and diversity was normalized by down-sampling all datasets to the smallest sample size. In repertoire overlap clustering, CDR3 amino acid sequences, but not nucleotide sequences, were matched to correct batch-related cross-sample contamination. TCRdb trimmed the raw reads at Q25, called clones with MiXCR and kept productive beta chains. Rows are combined by CDR3 protein, so each entry shows the most common genes and DNA. None of the V and J calls come from the authors' own analysis; TCRdb made them. Within this sample are about 820,000 distinct CDR3 sequences, with approximately 57% of them counted one time only. The ten biggest clones cover approximately 4.3% of the sample.

This chain joins TRBV20-1 to TRBJ2-3, and 7 junctional nucleotides match TRBD2. The TCR sequence derives from a girl aged 5 to 17 with multiple sclerosis. Sequencing was carried out using blood. The CDR3 region: CSTRKRGPSTDTQYF. The nucleotide sequence reads as follows: TGCAGTACTAGAAAGCGGGGTCCTAGCACAGATACGCAGTATTTT.